A single sample is the source of the 13 T cell receptor beta chains below, sequenced in a study of tissue T cells after allogeneic stem cell transplantation. Data came from immunoSEQ multiplex PCR; TCRdb stores just in-frame clones and leaves some out. The sample lists about 17,000 clones, about 70% occurring once. Sequencing was performed on spleen. The receptors come from a female BALB/c mouse in good health. The strain's MHC type: H2-d.

On this clone itself: Gene names refer to mouse genes. The CDR3 end falls 1 residue outside the read, so it is completed with the germline J gene. The rearrangement joins TRBV29 to TRBJ2-3, with 8 nucleotides matching TRBD1. The CDR3 is 16 amino acids. Trimming removed 0 bases from V and 2 bases from J; junction bases left unmatched: 4. CDR1 and CDR2 from the germline V gene are MSHET and SYDVDS. Partial CDR3 DNA: TGTGCTAGCAGTTTATCCAGGGGGCCGGATGCAGAAACGCTGTAT. As protein: CASSLSRGPDAETLY. The whole CDR3 region reads CASSLSRGPDAETLYF.

About this clone: Gene names are mouse gene names. The read gets to within 1 residue of the CDR3 end, and the germline J gene fills in the rest. The chain carries TRBV1 and TRBJ2-4; D is unclear. Germline V gene data show CDR1 as NSQYPW and CDR2 as LRSPGD (reference sequence). The CDR3 loop spans 13 amino acids. Trimming removed 0 bases at V and 5 bases at J, with 6 bases between. The CDR3 bases that were read are TGCACCTGCAGTGCAGATATGGGAAACACCTTGTAC. Its protein is CTCSADMGNTLY. The complete CDR3 sequence is CTCSADMGNTLYF.

This clone was detected once. Germline and genes: mouse. The CDR3 extends 1 residue past the end of the read, so its final part is completed from the germline J gene. The V call is TRBV13-2, the J call TRBJ2-4; D not certain. The CDR3 loop spans 11 amino acids. Trimming removed 2 bases from V and 7 bases from J, with 5 bases in between. In germline, CDR1 is NNHNN, CDR2 SYGAGS (reference sequence). CDR3 sequence reads: CASGERDTLYF. The DNA read from the CDR3 is TGTGCCAGCGGTGAGAGGGACACCTTGTAC.

About this clone itself: Gene names refer to mouse genes. The read comes to an end 1 residue before the CDR3 does, leaving the germline J gene to fill in the end. V and J are TRBV1 and TRBJ1-1; D is unresolved. Trimming removed 0 bases from V and 4 bases from J, with 0 bases in between. The V gene's germline CDR1 is NSQYPW and CDR2 LRSPGD (reference sequence). The CDR3 is 11 amino acids. The CDR3 reads CTCSADTEVFF. The DNA read from the CDR3 is TGCACCTGCAGTGCAGACACAGAAGTCTTC.

Points on this clone: Gene names are mouse gene names. The read falls 1 residue short of the CDR3 end, and the missing part is taken from the germline J gene. The chain is built from TRBV29 and TRBJ1-1; TRBD1 aligns across 7 bases. Germline V gene lookup returns CDR1 MSHET and CDR2 SYDVDS. The J segment lost 7 bases and the V segment lost 5 bases, leaving 4 bases of the junction unmatched. The CDR3 consists of 12 residues. CDR3 DNA, as far as it was read: TGTGCTAGCAGTCTACAGGGGATAGAAGTCTTC. Its translation: CASSLQGIEVF. From start to end, the CDR3 is CASSLQGIEVFF. The full variable domain, with the rest looked up from reference TRBV29 and TRBJ1-1, is DMKVTQMPRYLIKRMGENVLLECGQDMSHETMYWYRQDPGLGLQLIYISYDVDSNSEGDIPKGYRVSRKKREHFSLILDSAKTNQTSVYFCASSLQGIEVFFGKGTRLTVV.

Remarks on this clone: Gene names denote mouse genes. The CDR3 goes on 1 residue after the read ends, and that part is filled in from the germline J gene. This chain links TRBV14 with TRBJ1-5, with 7 positions matching TRBD1. The germline gives CDR1 SGHDT, CDR2 FRDEAV. V lost 5 bases to trimming and J lost 0 bases; unmatched junction nucleotides: 2. This CDR3 comprises 14 residues. The CDR3 loop is CASSGTDNNQAPLF. Incomplete CDR3 DNA: TGTGCCAGCAGCGGGACAGATAACAACCAGGCTCCGCTT.

Concerning this clone: Each gene name is a mouse one. The read stops 1 residue short of the end of the CDR3; the missing end is completed from the germline J gene. The chain joins TRBV19 to TRBJ2-3; 12 bases fit TRBD2. The trim removed 5 bases at V and 1 base at J, leaving 5 bases unmatched. The CDR3 consists of 16 residues. Germline-derived CDR1 and CDR2 are FNHDT and SITEND (reference sequence). This CDR3 is CASRRDWGEGAETLYF. The covered CDR3 bases are TGTGCCAGCAGACGGGACTGGGGGGAGGGTGCAGAAACGCTGTAT.

A remark on this clone: The gene names given are mouse names. Read data end 1 residue before the CDR3 end; the end is taken from the germline J gene. The V and J genes are TRBV31 and TRBJ2-5; 8 positions match TRBD2. V was clipped by 0 bases and J by 3 bases; unmatched bases: 2. The CDR3 has 14 residues. Germline loops: CDR1 GKSSPN, CDR2 SITVG. The part of the CDR3 DNA that was read is TGTGCCTGGAGTCTCGGGGGGGCGCAAGACACCCAGTAC. Its translation is CAWSLGGAQDTQY. The full CDR3 reads CAWSLGGAQDTQYF.

This clone showed up just a few times. Mouse names are used for the genes. The read terminates 1 residue ahead of where the CDR3 ends, so the germline J gene completes it. This chain links TRBV13-1 with TRBJ1-4; D is unclear. The CDR3 has 15 amino acids. V dropped 0 bases and J dropped 1 base, with 7 bases sitting between them. Germline CDR1 is NSHNY and CDR2 is SYGAGN. CDR3 region: CASSDVGTSNERLFF. The CDR3 DNA, read in part, is TGTGCCAGCAGTGATGTAGGTACTTCCAACGAAAGATTATTT.

Worth noting for this clone: The gene names here belong to mouse. With the read ending 1 residue before the CDR3 end, the germline J gene is used to fill in that end. V and J are TRBV31 and TRBJ2-2, with D perhaps being TRBD1 or TRBD2 (5 bases each). Trimming removed 0 bases at V and 4 bases at J, with 9 bases between. This CDR3 is built from 14 residues. Germline V CDR1 and CDR2: GKSSPN, SITVG. The CDR3 is CAWSLKGPTGQLYF. The part of the CDR3 DNA that was read is TGTGCCTGGAGTCTAAAGGGGCCCACCGGGCAGCTCTAC.

Notes on this clone: Gene names denote mouse genes. The DNA ends 1 residue before the CDR3 does, and the rest of the CDR3 is filled in from the germline J gene. The chain employs TRBV13-1 and TRBJ1-1; D may be TRBD1 (5 bases). CDR3 length: 12 residues. Germline-derived CDR1 and CDR2 are NSHNY and SYGAGN. Between the trimmed V and J ends, which lost 3 bases and 7 bases, there was a span of 10 bases. The covered CDR3 bases are TGTGCCAGCAGTGTGGGACGGGGAGAAGTCTTC. Translation: CASSVGRGEVF. The CDR3 as a whole reads CASSVGRGEVFF.

This clone was seen once. Here the gene names and germline are mouse. The sequenced fragment ends 1 residue before the CDR3 boundary, so the rest is inferred from the germline J gene. The chain uses TRBV29 and TRBJ1-5; the D gene is possibly TRBD1 (5 bases). The CDR3 length is 12 residues. Trimming shortened V by 3 bases and J by 7 bases, and 7 bases separated the two germline ends. Germline assignment: CDR1 MSHET and CDR2 SYDVDS. The covered CDR3 bases are TGTGCTAGCAGTTTTCAGGGTCAGGCTCCGCTT. Its translation is CASSFQGQAPL. The entire CDR3 sequence reads CASSFQGQAPLF.

This clone turned up a few times. Mouse germline and gene names are used. The sequence runs out 1 residue before the end of the CDR3; the remainder is reconstructed from the germline J gene. This sample includes further DNA sequences coding for the same CDR3. V is TRBV4 and J is TRBJ2-7; 12 positions agree with TRBD2. The CDR3 is made up of 14 amino acids. Losses at the gene ends were 4 bases for V and 4 bases for J; bases not matched to a gene: 2. Germline assignment: CDR1 LGHDT and CDR2 YNNKQL (reference sequence). The CDR3 sequence is CASSWDWGVYEQYF. CDR3 DNA, as far as it was read: TGTGCCAGCAGCTGGGACTGGGGGGTATATGAACAGTAC.